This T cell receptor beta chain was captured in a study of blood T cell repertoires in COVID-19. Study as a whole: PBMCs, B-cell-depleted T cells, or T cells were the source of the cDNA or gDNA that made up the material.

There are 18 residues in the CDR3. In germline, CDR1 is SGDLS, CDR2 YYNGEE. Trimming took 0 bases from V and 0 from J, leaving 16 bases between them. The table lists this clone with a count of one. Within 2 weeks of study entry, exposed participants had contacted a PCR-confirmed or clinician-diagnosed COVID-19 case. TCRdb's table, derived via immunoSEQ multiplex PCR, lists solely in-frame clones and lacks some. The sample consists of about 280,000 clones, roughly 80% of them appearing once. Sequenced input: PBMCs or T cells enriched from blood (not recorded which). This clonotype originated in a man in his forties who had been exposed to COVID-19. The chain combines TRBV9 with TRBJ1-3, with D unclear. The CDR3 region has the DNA TGTGCCAGCAGCGTAGGCTCCTCGGGAAGGACCTCTGGAAACACCATATATTTT. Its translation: CASSVGSSGRTSGNTIYF.